These 7 T cell receptor beta chains came from one sample sequenced in a study of beta chain features in type 1 diabetes. Findings of the study overall: Significant though moderate, a shortening of TCRB CDR3s appeared in all four CD4+ subsets of Type 1 diabetes patients.

The study reverse transcribed the entire isolated RNA, so it sequenced expressed TCRB transcripts. The table came from immunoSEQ multiplex PCR; TCRdb's copy has only in-frame clones and leaves some out. The sample has approximately 280,000 clones; over 12% are singletons. These TCRs are of unknown antigen specificity. Sequenced: naive CD4+ T cells from blood. The source of these receptors is a man aged 18 to 30 with type 1 diabetes.

The chain uses TRBV2 and TRBJ1-2; D is uncertain. Trimming removed 7 bases from V and 5 bases from J, with 5 bases in between. The germline V gene encodes CDR1 SNHLY and CDR2 FYNNEI. The CDR3 is 10 amino acids. This chain's CDR3 is CASNQYGYTF. The CDR3 DNA reads as TGTGCCAGCAATCAATATGGCTACACCTTC.

This clone has a handful of counts. V and J are TRBV5-4 and TRBJ1-2; TRBD1 aligns across 9 bases. Per the germline V gene, CDR1 is SGHNT and CDR2 is YYREEE (reference sequence). The J segment lost 5 bases and the V segment lost 4 bases, leaving 9 bases of the junction unmatched. The CDR3 length is 15 residues. The CDR3 DNA sequence: TGTGCCAGCAGCGCGGGACAGGGACGACAATATGGCTACACCTTC. Protein sequence: CASSAGQGRQYGYTF.

The chain carries TRBV5-1 and TRBJ1-1; D gene ambiguous. Trimming shortened V by 4 bases and J by 1 base, and 8 bases separated the two germline ends. Germline V gene lookup returns CDR1 SGHRS and CDR2 YFSETQ. The CDR3 extends over 13 amino acids. CDR3 DNA: TGCGCCAGCAGCATTCGCAGGAACACTGAAGCTTTCTTT. It yields the protein CASSIRRNTEAFF.

This clone has just a few counts. CDR3 loop: CASLGTGLSYEQYF. In nucleotides, the CDR3 is TGTGCCAGCCTGGGGACAGGGCTTTCCTACGAGCAGTACTTC. This rearrangement joins TRBV6-5 to TRBJ2-7; TRBD1 aligns across 9 bases. V shed 8 bases and J 1 base; nucleotides not matched to a gene: 6. The CDR3 consists of 14 residues. Germline CDR1 MNHEY, CDR2 SVGAGI.

The V gene is TRBV15, the J gene TRBJ1-2, with D perhaps TRBD1 (6 bases). The CDR3 totals 16 residues. Looked up from germline, CDR1 is LNHNV and CDR2 is YYDKDF (reference sequence). Trimming cost V 0 bases and J 3 bases, with 14 bases left between them. CDR3 nucleotide sequence: TGTGCCACCAGCAGAGATAGGGCCAGGGGCGACTATGGCTACACCTTC. As protein: CATSRDRARGDYGYTF.

This chain links TRBV2 with TRBJ1-1; D unclear. This CDR3 contains 14 residues. CDR1 and CDR2 from the germline V gene are SNHLY and FYNNEI. Trimming cost V 3 bases and J 8 bases, with 16 bases left between them. DNA of the CDR3: TGTGCCAGCAGTGATAAGCGGGCTTGGAACGAAGCTTTCTTT. Translation gives CASSDKRAWNEAFF.

The V gene is TRBV10-3, the J gene TRBJ2-2; 9 bases match TRBD1. The CDR3 contains 16 residues. The germline gives CDR1 ENHRY, CDR2 SYGVKD. J was trimmed by 5 bases and V by 4 bases; bases with no gene match: 8. The CDR3 sequence: CAISAGTGSRTGELFF. The DNA for the CDR3 is TGTGCCATCAGTGCCGGGACAGGGAGTAGGACCGGGGAGCTGTTTTTT.